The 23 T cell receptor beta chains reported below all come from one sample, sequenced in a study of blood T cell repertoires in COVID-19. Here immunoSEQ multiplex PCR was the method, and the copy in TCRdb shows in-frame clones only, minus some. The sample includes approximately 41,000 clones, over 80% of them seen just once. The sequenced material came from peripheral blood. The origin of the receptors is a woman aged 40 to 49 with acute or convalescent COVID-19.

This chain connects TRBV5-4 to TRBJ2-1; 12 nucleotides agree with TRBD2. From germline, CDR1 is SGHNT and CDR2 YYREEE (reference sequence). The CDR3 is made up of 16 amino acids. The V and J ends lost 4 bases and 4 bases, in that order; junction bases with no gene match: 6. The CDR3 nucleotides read TGTGCCAGCAGCCCTTCTAGCGGGAGGGGTTACAATGAGCAGTTCTTC. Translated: CASSPSSGRGYNEQFF.

Written as DNA, the CDR3 is TGTGCCAGCCGGAGCGGGCAAATCACAGATACGCAGTATTTT. Translation gives CASRSGQITDTQYF. The chain uses TRBV7-2 and TRBJ2-3, with D possibly being TRBD2 (6 bases). Germline V CDR1 and CDR2: SGHTA, FQGNSA. The CDR3 sequence is 14 residues long. V was trimmed by 8 bases and J by 2 bases, leaving 14 bases between them.

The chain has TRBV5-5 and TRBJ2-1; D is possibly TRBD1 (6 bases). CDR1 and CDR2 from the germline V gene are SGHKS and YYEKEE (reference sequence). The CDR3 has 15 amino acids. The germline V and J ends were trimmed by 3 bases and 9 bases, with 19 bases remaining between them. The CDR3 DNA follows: TGTGCCAGCAGCTCATCCGGGACAAGTAGTAGTGAGCAGTTCTTC. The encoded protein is CASSSSGTSSSEQFF.

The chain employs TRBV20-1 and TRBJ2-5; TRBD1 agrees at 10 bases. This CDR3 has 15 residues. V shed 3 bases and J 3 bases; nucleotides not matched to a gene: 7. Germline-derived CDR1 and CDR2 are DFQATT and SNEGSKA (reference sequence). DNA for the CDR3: TGCAGTGCTAGTGGACAGGGGGTTTCTAAAGAGACCCAGTACTTC. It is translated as CSASGQGVSKETQYF.

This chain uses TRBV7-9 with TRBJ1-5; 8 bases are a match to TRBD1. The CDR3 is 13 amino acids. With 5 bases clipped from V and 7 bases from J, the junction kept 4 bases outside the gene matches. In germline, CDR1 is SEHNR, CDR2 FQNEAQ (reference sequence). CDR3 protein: CASSLSGGQPQHF. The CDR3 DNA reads TGTGCCAGCAGCCTCTCAGGGGGCCAGCCCCAGCATTTT.

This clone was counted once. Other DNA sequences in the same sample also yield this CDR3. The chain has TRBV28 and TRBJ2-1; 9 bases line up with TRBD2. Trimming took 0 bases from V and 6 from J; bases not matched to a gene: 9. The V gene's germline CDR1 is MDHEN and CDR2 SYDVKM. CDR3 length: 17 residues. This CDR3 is CASSLWGEAGGRNEQFF. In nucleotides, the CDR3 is TGTGCCAGCAGTTTATGGGGTGAGGCGGGGGGGCGCAATGAGCAGTTCTTC.

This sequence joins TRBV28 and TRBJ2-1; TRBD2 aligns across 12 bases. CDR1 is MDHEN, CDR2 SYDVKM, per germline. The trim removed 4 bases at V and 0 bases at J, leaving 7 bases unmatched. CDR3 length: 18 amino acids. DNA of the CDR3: TGTGCCAGCAGTTCCCTTGGACTAGCGGGGACCTCCTACAATGAGCAGTTCTTC. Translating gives CASSSLGLAGTSYNEQFF.

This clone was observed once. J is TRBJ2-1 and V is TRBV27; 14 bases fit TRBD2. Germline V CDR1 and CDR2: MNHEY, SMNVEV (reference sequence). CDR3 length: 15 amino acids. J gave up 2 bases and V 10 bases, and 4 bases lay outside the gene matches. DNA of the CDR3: TGTGCCACGGGACTAGCGGGAGTGGCCTACAATGAGCAGTTCTTC. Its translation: CATGLAGVAYNEQFF.

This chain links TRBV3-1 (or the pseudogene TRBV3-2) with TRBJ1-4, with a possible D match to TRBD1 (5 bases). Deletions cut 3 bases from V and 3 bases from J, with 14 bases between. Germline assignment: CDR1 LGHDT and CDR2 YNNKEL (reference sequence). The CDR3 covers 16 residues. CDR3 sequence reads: CASSHVRGGSNEKLFF. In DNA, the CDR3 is TGTGCCAGCAGCCACGTTCGGGGGGGGTCTAATGAAAAACTGTTTTTT.

DNA of the CDR3: TGTGCCAGCAGCCTCAGGCCAGGGGGGACAGATACGCAGTATTTT. As protein: CASSLRPGGTDTQYF. This sequence joins TRBV14 and TRBJ2-3, with D tentatively TRBD1 (7 bases). CDR3 length: 15 amino acids. V was trimmed by 4 bases and J by 3 bases, leaving 14 bases between them. The germline CDR1 and CDR2 sequences are SGHDN and FVKESK.

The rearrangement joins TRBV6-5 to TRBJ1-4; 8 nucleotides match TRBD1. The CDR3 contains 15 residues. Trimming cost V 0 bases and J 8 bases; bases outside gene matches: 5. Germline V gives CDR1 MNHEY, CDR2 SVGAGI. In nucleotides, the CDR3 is TGTGCCAGCAGTTACTCGGCACAGGGGGGCGAAAAACTGTTTTTT. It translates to CASSYSAQGGEKLFF.

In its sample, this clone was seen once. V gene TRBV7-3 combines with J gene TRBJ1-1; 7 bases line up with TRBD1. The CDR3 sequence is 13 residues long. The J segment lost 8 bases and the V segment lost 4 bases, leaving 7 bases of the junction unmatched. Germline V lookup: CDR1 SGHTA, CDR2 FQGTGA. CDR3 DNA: TGTGCCAGCAGCTCAAGACAGGGTAGAGAAGCTTTCTTT. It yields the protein CASSSRQGREAFF.

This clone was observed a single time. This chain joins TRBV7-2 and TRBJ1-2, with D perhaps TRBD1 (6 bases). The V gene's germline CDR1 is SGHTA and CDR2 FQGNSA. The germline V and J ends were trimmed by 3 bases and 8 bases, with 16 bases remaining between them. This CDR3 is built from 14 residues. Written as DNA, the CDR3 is TGTGCCAGCAGCTTTGGACAGCGTTTTAAAGGCTACACCTTC. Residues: CASSFGQRFKGYTF.

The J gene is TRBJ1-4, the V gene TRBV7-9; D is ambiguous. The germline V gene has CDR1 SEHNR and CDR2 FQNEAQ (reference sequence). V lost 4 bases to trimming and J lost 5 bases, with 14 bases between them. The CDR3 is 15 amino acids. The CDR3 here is CASSSYRKFNEKLFF. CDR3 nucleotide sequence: TGTGCCAGCAGCTCTTACAGAAAATTCAATGAAAAACTGTTTTTT.

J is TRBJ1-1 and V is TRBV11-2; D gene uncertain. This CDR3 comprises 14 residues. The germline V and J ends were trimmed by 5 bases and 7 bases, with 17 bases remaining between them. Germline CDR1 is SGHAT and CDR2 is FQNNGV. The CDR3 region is CASSTSTYVGEAFF. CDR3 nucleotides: TGTGCCAGCAGCACTTCGACTTACGTGGGTGAAGCTTTCTTT.

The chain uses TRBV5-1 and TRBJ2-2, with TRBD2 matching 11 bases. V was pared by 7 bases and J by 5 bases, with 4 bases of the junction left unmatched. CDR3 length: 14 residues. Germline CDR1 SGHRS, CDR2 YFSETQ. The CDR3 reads CASGGTSGTGELFF. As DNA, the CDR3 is TGCGCCAGCGGGGGGACTAGCGGTACCGGGGAGCTGTTTTTT.

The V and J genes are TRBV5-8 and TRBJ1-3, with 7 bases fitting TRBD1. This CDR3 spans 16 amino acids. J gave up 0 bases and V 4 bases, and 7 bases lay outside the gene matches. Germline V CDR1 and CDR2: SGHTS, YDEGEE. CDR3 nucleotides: TGTGCCAGCAGCACCGGGACAGCTACCTCTGGAAACACCATATATTTT. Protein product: CASSTGTATSGNTIYF.

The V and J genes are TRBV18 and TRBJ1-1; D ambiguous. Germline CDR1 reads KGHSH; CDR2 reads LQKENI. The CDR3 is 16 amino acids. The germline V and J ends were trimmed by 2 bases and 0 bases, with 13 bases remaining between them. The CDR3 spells CASSPSFTAMNTEAFF. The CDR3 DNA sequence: TGTGCCAGCTCACCAAGTTTTACAGCAATGAACACTGAAGCTTTCTTT.

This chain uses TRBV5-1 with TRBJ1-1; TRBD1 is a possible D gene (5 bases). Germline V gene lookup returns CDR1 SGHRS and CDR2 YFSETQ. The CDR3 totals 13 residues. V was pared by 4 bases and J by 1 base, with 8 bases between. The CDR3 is CASSPTGNTEAFF. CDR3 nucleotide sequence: TGCGCCAGCAGCCCTACAGGGAACACTGAAGCTTTCTTT.

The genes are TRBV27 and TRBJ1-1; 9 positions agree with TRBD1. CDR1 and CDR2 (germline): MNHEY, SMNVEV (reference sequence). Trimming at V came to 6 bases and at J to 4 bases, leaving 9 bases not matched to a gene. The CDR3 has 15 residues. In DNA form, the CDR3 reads TGTGCCAGCAGCCCCGCCGGGACAGGGAGCACTGAAGCTTTCTTT. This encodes CASSPAGTGSTEAFF.

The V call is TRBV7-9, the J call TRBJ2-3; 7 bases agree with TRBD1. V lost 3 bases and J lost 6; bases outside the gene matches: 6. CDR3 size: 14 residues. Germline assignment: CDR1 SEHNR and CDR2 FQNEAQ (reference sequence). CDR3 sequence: CASSFDRVGDTQYF. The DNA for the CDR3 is TGTGCCAGCAGCTTCGACAGGGTTGGCGATACGCAGTATTTT. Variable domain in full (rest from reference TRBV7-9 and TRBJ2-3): DTGVSQNPRHKITKRGQNVTFRCDPISEHNRLYWYRQTLGQGPEFLTYFQNEAQLEKSRLLSDRFSAERPKGSFSTLEIQRTEQGDSAMYLCASSFDRVGDTQYFGPGTRLTVL.

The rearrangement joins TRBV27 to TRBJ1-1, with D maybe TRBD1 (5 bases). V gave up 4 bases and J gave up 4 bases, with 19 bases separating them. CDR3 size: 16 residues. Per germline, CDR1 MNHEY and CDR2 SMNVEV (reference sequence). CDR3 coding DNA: TGTGCCAGCAGTTCACTATTAGGGGATCTTGGCACTGAAGCTTTCTTT. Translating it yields CASSSLLGDLGTEAFF.

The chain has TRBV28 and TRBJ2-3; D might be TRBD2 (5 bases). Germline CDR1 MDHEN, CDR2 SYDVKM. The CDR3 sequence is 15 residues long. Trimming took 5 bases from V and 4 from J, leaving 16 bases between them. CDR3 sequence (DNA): TGTGCCAGCAGTATCGCGCGGGTGGGCTCAGATACGCAGTATTTT. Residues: CASSIARVGSDTQYF.